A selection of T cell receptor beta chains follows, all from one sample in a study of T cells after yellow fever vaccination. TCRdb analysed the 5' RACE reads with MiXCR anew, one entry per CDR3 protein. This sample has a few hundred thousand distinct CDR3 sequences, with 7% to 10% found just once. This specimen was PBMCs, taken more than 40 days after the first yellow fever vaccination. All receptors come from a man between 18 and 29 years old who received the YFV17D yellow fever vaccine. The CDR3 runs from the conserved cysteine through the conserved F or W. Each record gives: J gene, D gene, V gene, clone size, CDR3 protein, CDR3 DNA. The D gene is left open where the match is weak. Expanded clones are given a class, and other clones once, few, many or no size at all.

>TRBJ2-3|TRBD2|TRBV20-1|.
CSANIGGSDTQYF
TGCAGTGCTAACATCGGGGGGAGCGATACGCAGTATTTT
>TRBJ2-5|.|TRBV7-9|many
CASSRASQETQYF
TGTGCCAGCAGTAGAGCCTCCCAAGAGACCCAGTACTTC
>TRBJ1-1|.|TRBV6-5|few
CASSYSEGDEAFF
TGTGCCAGCAGTTACTCGGAGGGCGATGAAGCTTTCTTT
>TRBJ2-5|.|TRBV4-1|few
CASSQEPPRGQETQYF
TGCGCCAGCAGCCAAGAACCCCCTCGGGGGCAAGAGACCCAGTACTTC
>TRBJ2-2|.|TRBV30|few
CALRDFYTGELFF
TGTGCCCTACGGGACTTCTACACCGGGGAGCTGTTTTTT
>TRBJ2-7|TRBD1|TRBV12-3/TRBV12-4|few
CASSPKGQVVYEQYF
TGTGCCAGCAGTCCCAAGGGACAGGTAGTTTACGAGCAGTACTTC
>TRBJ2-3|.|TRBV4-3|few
CASSQDPAGTDTQYF
TGCGCCAGCAGCCAAGATCCAGCCGGCACAGATACGCAGTATTTT
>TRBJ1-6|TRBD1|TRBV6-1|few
CASRRGQGRPYNSPLHF
TGTGCCAGCAGGAGGGGACAGGGAAGGCCCTATAATTCACCCCTCCACTTT
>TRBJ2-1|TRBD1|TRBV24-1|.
CATSDLQGQSNEQFF
TGTGCCACCAGTGATTTGCAGGGACAGAGCAATGAGCAGTTCTTC
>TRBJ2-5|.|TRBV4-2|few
CASSQVQGETQYF
TGTGCCAGCAGCCAAGTTCAGGGTGAGACCCAGTACTTC
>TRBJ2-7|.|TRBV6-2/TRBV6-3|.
CASSYFGSQGVFYEQYF
TGTGCCAGCAGTTACTTCGGTTCACAGGGAGTGTTCTACGAGCAGTACTTC